This TCR beta chain was sequenced during a study of CD8 T cells in Susac syndrome. The study, taken as a whole, reports: The CD4+ T cell repertoires in Susac syndrome were not clonally expanded.

Random-hexamer reverse transcription was applied to about 0.45 to 1 ug RNA. Amplification of TCR beta CDR3 across 54 Vbeta and 13 Jbeta was performed with immunoSEQ multiplex PCR. Each CDR3 protein gets one entry after TCRdb re-called the immunoSEQ multiplex PCR reads with MiXCR. The table has approximately 190,000 distinct CDR3 sequences, almost 96% seen once; the top ten hold approximately 0.098%. Comments on this clonotype: Its antigen is unidentified.

V dropped 1 base and J dropped 6 bases, with 9 bases sitting between them. The CDR3 contains 13 residues. Germline loops: CDR1 SGHVS, CDR2 FNYEAQ. V gene TRBV7-6 combines with J gene TRBJ1-2, with D perhaps matching TRBD1 (6 bases). The sample taken for sequencing was CD4+ T cells from PBMCs. This receptor was taken from a human donor with Susac syndrome. The DNA of the CDR3 is TGTGCCAGCAGCTTAGGAGGGGGGGATGGCTACACCTTC. Amino acids: CASSLGGGDGYTF.